The 23 T cell receptor beta chains presented below share a single source sample, sequenced in a study of blood T cells in healthy people across ages. Sample-barcoded 5' priming and a J-beta primer mix drove a second PCR of about 6 to 12 cycles. TCRdb recomputed calls from the 5' RACE reads with MiXCR, one row per CDR3 protein. The profile shows hundreds of thousands of distinct CDR3 sequences, 40% to 65% of them singletons. Sequenced: blood. The receptors were gathered from an elderly woman in good health.

This chain joins TRBV6-6 and TRBJ2-3; D perhaps matches TRBD2 (6 bases). The CDR3 has 15 residues. Germline CDR1 and CDR2: MNHNY and SVGAGI (reference sequence). V gave up 8 bases and J gave up 1 base, with 16 bases separating them. The CDR3 nucleotides are TGTGCCAGCCTCCCCTGGGGGGTTGGCACAGATACGCAGTATTTT. Its protein is CASLPWGVGTDTQYF.

This clonotype was counted between two and nine times. This sequence joins TRBV24-1 and TRBJ1-1; tentatively, D is TRBD1 (5 bases). From germline, CDR1 is KGHDR and CDR2 SFDVKD. V lost 3 bases and J 4 bases, leaving 11 bases between the germline ends. The CDR3 runs to 14 residues. The CDR3 region is CATSDNQGFTEAFF. CDR3 nucleotide sequence: TGTGCCACCAGTGATAATCAGGGTTTCACTGAAGCTTTCTTT.

This chain joins TRBV7-9 and TRBJ2-2, with D perhaps matching TRBD2 (5 bases). The CDR3 runs to 17 residues. Germline V lookup: CDR1 SEHNR, CDR2 FQNEAQ (reference sequence). The V end was cut by 5 bases, the J end by 2 bases, with 18 bases between. CDR3 residues: CASSPSLVGVNTGELFF. The CDR3 region has the DNA TGTGCCAGCAGCCCGTCCCTGGTGGGAGTAAACACCGGGGAGCTGTTTTTT.

The CDR3 reads CASSYSAGQGSSYNEQFF. The CDR3, as DNA: TGTGCCAGCAGTTACTCGGCGGGGCAGGGAAGCTCCTACAATGAGCAGTTCTTC. This chain joins TRBV6-5 and TRBJ2-1; possibly TRBD2 for D (6 bases). The CDR3 has 18 residues. Per the germline V gene, CDR1 is MNHEY and CDR2 is SVGAGI. Trimming stripped 0 bases from V and 0 bases from J, with 15 bases between.

This clonotype was seen a handful of times. This could be a read error, since a much larger clone is one nucleotide away. V and J are TRBV29-1 and TRBJ2-1; D is perhaps TRBD1 or TRBD2 (5 bases each). The germline gives CDR1 SQVTM, CDR2 ANQGSEA. The CDR3 is made up of 13 amino acids. The CDR3 here is CSAEVGPYNERFF. The CDR3 nucleotides read TGCAGCGCCGAAGTGGGACCCTACAATGAGCGGTTCTTC.

Worth noting for this clonotype: A much larger clone is a single base away; this may be a read error. The chain links TRBV4-1 to TRBJ1-5, with 8 bases identical to TRBD1. The CDR3 is made up of 14 amino acids. Germline-derived CDR1 and CDR2 are MGHRA and YSYEKL. Losses at the gene ends were 8 bases for V and 5 bases for J; bases not matched to a gene: 8. This CDR3 reads CASGLTQGDQPQHF. The CDR3 region has the DNA TGCGCCAGCGGCCTAACACAGGGGGATCAGCCCCAGCATTTT.

The V call is TRBV29-1, the J call TRBJ2-7; D gene unclear. The length of the CDR3 is 17 residues. The V gene's germline CDR1 is SQVTM and CDR2 ANQGSEA. V was shortened by 4 bases and J by 1 base, with 23 bases between the two germline ends. CDR3 sequence: CSVVRWAVVDDSYEQYF. Here the CDR3 DNA reads TGCAGCGTTGTGAGGTGGGCGGTGGTAGACGATTCCTACGAGCAGTACTTC.

This clonotype was detected once. The chain recombines TRBV28 with TRBJ2-1; weak D call: TRBD1 (6 bases). CDR3 length equals 14 residues. V lost 8 bases to trimming and J lost 6 bases, with 17 bases between them. CDR1 is MDHEN and CDR2 is SYDVKM in the germline V gene. CDR3 sequence (DNA): TGTGCCAGCCTCAGGGGTGTCGGCGTCAATGAGCAGTTCTTC. The encoded protein is CASLRGVGVNEQFF.

In its sample, this clonotype was seen a few times. The chain links TRBV5-1 to TRBJ1-5; unclear D gene. Germline-derived CDR1 and CDR2 are SGHRS and YFSETQ. CDR3 length: 15 amino acids. The V and J ends lost 5 bases and 4 bases respectively, with 16 bases between them. CDR3 sequence reads: CASSREAGPNQPQHF. The CDR3 nucleotides read TGCGCCAGCAGTAGAGAGGCCGGTCCGAATCAGCCCCAGCATTTT.

This clonotype occurred many times. The chain uses TRBV29-1 and TRBJ2-3; TRBD1 aligns across 10 bases. V shed 4 bases and J 6 bases; nucleotides not matched to a gene: 4. Germline CDR1 is SQVTM and CDR2 is ANQGSEA. The CDR3 totals 13 residues. DNA of the CDR3: TGCAGCGTTGGGACAGGGGGTGAGGATACGCAGTATTTT. Amino acids: CSVGTGGEDTQYF.

This clonotype was seen ten or more times. The J gene is TRBJ2-3, the V gene TRBV5-1, with D unresolved. This CDR3 spans 15 amino acids. The V gene lost 4 bases and the J gene lost 2 bases, with 14 bases spanning the gap. Germline lookup yields CDR1 SGHRS and CDR2 YFSETQ. This CDR3 is CASSLTSLDTDTQYF. The CDR3 nucleotides read TGCGCCAGCAGCCTTACCAGCCTCGACACAGATACGCAGTATTTT.

This rearrangement joins TRBV6-1 to TRBJ2-4; no clear D. Germline lookup yields CDR1 MNHNS and CDR2 SASEGT. V lost 0 bases to trimming and J lost 3 bases, with 9 bases between them. The CDR3 length is 15 residues. The CDR3 loop reads CASSEASADKNIQYF. The CDR3, as DNA: TGTGCCAGCAGTGAAGCCTCGGCGGACAAAAACATTCAGTACTTC.

The chain recombines TRBV12-3 or TRBV12-4 with TRBJ2-4; D might be TRBD2 (6 bases). The end of the DNA is better explained by TRBJ2-5, so the J call may be wrong. The CDR3 contains 14 residues. CDR3 loop: CASSPRGVRETQYF. The CDR3 nucleotides read TGTGCCAGCAGTCCCCGCGGGGTTCGGGAGACCCAGTACTTC.

This clonotype is a singleton in its sample. One end of the junction is discordant with germline, which a read error may explain. This chain uses TRBV5-5 with TRBJ2-5; TRBD2 is a possible D gene (6 bases). The CDR3 has 14 residues. CDR1 SGHKS and CDR2 YYEKEE come from the germline V gene (reference sequence). CDR3 amino acids: CASSFKGRQETQYF. The DNA of the CDR3 is TGCGCCAGCAGCTTTAAAGGGAGGCAAGAGACCCAGTACTTC.

This clonotype came up a few times. V usage is TRBV7-6 and J usage is TRBJ1-1; TRBD1 aligns across 8 bases. Germline CDR1 is SGHVS and CDR2 is FNYEAQ. The CDR3 length is 15 residues. The V segment lost 5 bases and the J segment 1 base; nucleotides outside the gene matches: 6. CDR3 in amino acids: CASSPRQGANTEAFF. In DNA form, the CDR3 reads TGTGCCAGCAGCCCAAGGCAGGGGGCGAACACTGAAGCTTTCTTT.

This clonotype was detected only a few times. The V gene is TRBV3-1, the J gene TRBJ1-1, with 9 bases that match TRBD1. J was trimmed by 8 bases and V by 6 bases; bases with no gene match: 13. The CDR3 covers 15 residues. The V gene's germline CDR1 is LGHDT and CDR2 YNNKEL (reference sequence). CDR3 nucleotides: TGTGCCAGCAGTCGTATTTCGGACAGGGGAGTGGAAGCTTTCTTT. Translating gives CASSRISDRGVEAFF.

The chain links TRBV7-8 to TRBJ2-5, with 7 nucleotides matching TRBD1. The end of the DNA is better explained by TRBJ2-7, so the J call may be wrong. The CDR3 spans 16 residues. In germline, CDR1 is SGHVS, CDR2 FQNEAQ. The CDR3 loop reads CASSLAIGGSTYEQYF. For the CDR3, the DNA is TGTGCCAGCAGCTTAGCTATAGGGGGCTCAACCTACGAGCAGTACTTC.

Remarks on this clonotype: Given a much more abundant clone one base away, this may be a read error. The chain recombines TRBV29-1 with TRBJ2-1; TRBD2 agrees at 7 bases. This CDR3 region has 17 residues. Germline CDR1 SQVTM, CDR2 ANQGSEA. Trimming at V came to 4 bases and at J to 0 bases, leaving 12 bases not matched to a gene. The CDR3 spells CSVGGTNGRSSYNEQFF. The CDR3 DNA reads as TGCAGCGTTGGGGGGACTAACGGGCGGAGCTCCTACAATGAGCAGTTCTTC.

V and J are TRBV9 and TRBJ2-3, with D possibly being TRBD1 or TRBD2 (6 bases each). Looked up from germline, CDR1 is SGDLS and CDR2 is YYNGEE. The CDR3 has 15 residues. V dropped 2 bases and J dropped 4 bases, with 14 bases sitting between them. CDR3 nucleotide sequence: TGTGCCAGCAGCGTCTCTGGGGGGCACGCAGATACGCAGTATTTT. Translation gives CASSVSGGHADTQYF.

About this clonotype itself: A much bigger clone sits one base away, suggesting this may be a read error. The chain couples TRBV4-1 to TRBJ2-7; the match to TRBD2 covers 10 bases. CDR3 length: 15 residues. Germline assignment: CDR1 MGHRA and CDR2 YSYEKL. V was pared by 4 bases and J by 6 bases, with 9 bases of the junction left unmatched. The chain's CDR3 is CASSPRLAGVSEQYF. The CDR3 DNA follows: TGCGCCAGCAGCCCCCGGCTAGCGGGAGTCTCCGAGCAGTACTTC.

This clonotype was counted many times. J is TRBJ2-1 and V is TRBV20-1; D is undetermined. Germline assignment: CDR1 DFQATT and CDR2 SNEGSKA (reference sequence). Trimming shortened V by 4 bases and J by 0 bases, and 10 bases separated the two germline ends. The CDR3 covers 14 residues. CDR3 in DNA: TGCAGTGCTAATCTCGGTAACTCCTACAATGAGCAGTTCTTC. It is translated as CSANLGNSYNEQFF.

In its sample, this clonotype was seen many times. V is TRBV27 and J is TRBJ1-1; TRBD1 might be the D (6 bases). The length of the CDR3 is 15 residues. Germline CDR1 reads MNHEY; CDR2 reads SMNVEV (reference sequence). Trimming pared 6 bases from V and 1 base from J, leaving 15 bases between. CDR3 residues: CASSPLGASNTEAFF. The CDR3 nucleotides are TGTGCCAGCAGCCCCCTGGGGGCTTCGAACACTGAAGCTTTCTTT.

The CDR3: CSASTTNNEKLFF. The CDR3 DNA is TGCAGTGCTAGTACTACCAATAATGAAAAACTGTTTTTT. The chain recombines TRBV20-1 with TRBJ1-4; D not certain. The V gene lost 3 bases and the J gene lost 4 bases, with 9 bases spanning the gap. The CDR3 extends over 13 amino acids. Germline loops: CDR1 DFQATT, CDR2 SNEGSKA (reference sequence).